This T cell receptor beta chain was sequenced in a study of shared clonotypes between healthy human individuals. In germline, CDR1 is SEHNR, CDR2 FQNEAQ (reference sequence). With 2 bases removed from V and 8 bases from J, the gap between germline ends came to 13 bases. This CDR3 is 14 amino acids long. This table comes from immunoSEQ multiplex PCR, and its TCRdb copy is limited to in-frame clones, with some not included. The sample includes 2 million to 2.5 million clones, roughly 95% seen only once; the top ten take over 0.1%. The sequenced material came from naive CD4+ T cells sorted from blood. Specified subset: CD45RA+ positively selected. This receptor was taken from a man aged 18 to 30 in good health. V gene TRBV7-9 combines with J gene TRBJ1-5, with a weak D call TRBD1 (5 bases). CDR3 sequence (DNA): TGTGCCAGCAGCTTATCAGGGCTAAGGGAGCCCCAGCATTTT. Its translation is CASSLSGLREPQHF.